A selection of T cell receptor beta chains follows, all from one sample in a study of T-cell reconstitution after alpha-beta-depleted transplantation in children. TCRdb recomputed calls from the PCR reads with MiXCR, one row per CDR3 protein. The sample lists about 200,000 distinct CDR3 sequences, 5.5% to 7% occurring once. The source material was PBMCs, sampled before TCRalphabeta/CD19-depleted stem cell transplant. These receptors all come from a girl under two years old with combined immunodeficiency, due to receive a stem cell transplant. The CDR3 runs from the conserved cysteine through the conserved F or W. D genes are given only for firm matches. Clone size appears in some rows only: once, few, many, or a class for an expanded clone.

j_gene	d_gene	abundance	v_gene	CDR3aa	CDR3nt
TRBJ1-1	.	many	TRBV3-1	CASSQDWGINTEAFF	TGTGCCAGCAGCCAAGATTGGGGCATAAACACTGAAGCTTTCTTT
TRBJ2-7	.	many	TRBV7-2	CASSLRRNDGEQYF	TGTGCCAGCAGCTTAAGGCGGAACGATGGGGAGCAGTACTTC
TRBJ2-7	.	many	TRBV5-5	CASSLLGRPSYEQYF	TGTGCCAGCAGCCTCCTAGGCAGGCCTTCCTACGAGCAGTACTTC
TRBJ2-1	.	many	TRBV24-1	CATSDTYYYNEQFF	TGTGCCACCAGTGATACCTATTACTACAATGAGCAGTTCTTC
TRBJ2-7	TRBD2	many	TRBV7-2	CASSFGGGDYEQYF	TGTGCCAGCAGCTTCGGTGGGGGGGATTACGAGCAGTACTTC
TRBJ2-7	TRBD2	many	TRBV7-6	CASSPGGSSSYEQYF	TGTGCCAGCAGCCCTGGCGGGAGTAGCTCCTACGAGCAGTACTTC
TRBJ2-2	.	many	TRBV9	CASSVGDRAGELFF	TGTGCCAGCAGCGTAGGGGACCGAGCCGGGGAGCTGTTTTTT
TRBJ1-4	TRBD1	many	TRBV20-1	CSAGDRDYQGEKLFF	TGCAGTGCCGGGGACAGGGATTATCAGGGTGAAAAACTGTTTTTT
TRBJ2-1	.	many	TRBV29-1	CSVVAGLYNEQFF	TGCAGCGTTGTGGCGGGCCTCTACAATGAGCAGTTCTTC
TRBJ2-2	.	many	TRBV7-2	CASSLAYTGELFF	TGTGCCAGCAGCTTAGCCTACACCGGGGAGCTGTTTTTT
TRBJ1-3	.	few	TRBV4-1	CASSQDPTLSGNTIYF	TGCGCCAGCAGCCAAGATCCAACCCTCTCTGGAAACACCATATATTTT
TRBJ2-7	.	.	TRBV27	CASSLFRLGYEQYF	TGTGCCAGCAGTTTATTTCGTTTAGGCTACGAGCAGTACTTC
TRBJ2-5	.	few	TRBV20-1	CSARSEETQYF	TGCAGTGCTAGAAGCGAAGAGACCCAGTACTTC
TRBJ1-2	.	many	TRBV15	CATSRDRSGVGGYTF	TGTGCCACCAGCAGAGATCGTTCGGGGGTAGGTGGCTACACCTTC
TRBJ2-2	.	many	TRBV6-2/TRBV6-3	CASDRRGNTGELFF	TGTGCCAGCGATCGTAGAGGGAACACCGGGGAGCTGTTTTTT
TRBJ1-2	.	many	TRBV20-1	CSARDHNYGYTF	TGCAGTGCTAGAGATCACAACTATGGCTACACCTTC
TRBJ2-5	.	many	TRBV20-1	CSASFQGRGETQYF	TGCAGTGCTAGCTTTCAGGGGCGAGGGGAGACCCAGTACTTC
TRBJ2-2	TRBD2	many	TRBV3-1	CASSQGLAGVPNTGELFF	TGTGCCAGCAGCCAGGGACTAGCGGGGGTCCCTAACACCGGGGAGCTGTTTTTT
TRBJ2-5	.	many	TRBV4-1	CASSQESAEETQYF	TGCGCCAGCAGCCAAGAGTCGGCAGAGGAGACCCAGTACTTC
TRBJ2-3	TRBD2	many	TRBV7-2	CASSLAAGGALDTQYF	TGTGCCAGCAGCTTAGCTGCGGGGGGGGCCTTAGATACGCAGTATTTT
TRBJ2-7	TRBD1	many	TRBV12-3/TRBV12-4	CASSVTGTGTSYEQYF	TGTGCCAGCAGTGTTACCGGGACAGGCACTTCCTACGAGCAGTACTTC
TRBJ2-1	.	many	TRBV27	CASSLSLGARADEQFF	TGTGCCAGCAGTTTATCCCTCGGGGCCAGGGCCGATGAGCAGTTCTTC
TRBJ1-2	TRBD1	many	TRBV7-7	CASRSGQATKSTHGYTF	TGTGCTAGCAGAAGCGGACAGGCAACCAAGTCTACTCATGGCTACACCTTC
TRBJ2-7	TRBD2	few	TRBV20-1	CSARGRLAGTYEQYF	TGCAGTGCTAGGGGGAGACTAGCGGGGACCTACGAGCAGTACTTC
TRBJ1-1	.	few	TRBV19	CASSWGLANTEAFF	TGTGCCAGTAGTTGGGGGTTGGCCAACACTGAAGCTTTCTTT
TRBJ1-1	.	many	TRBV6-2/TRBV6-3	CASSFPAEAFF	TGTGCCAGCAGTTTTCCCGCCGAAGCTTTCTTT
TRBJ1-1	.	.	TRBV12-5	CASGLVRTNTEAFF	TGTGCTAGTGGTTTGGTACGAACGAACACTGAAGCTTTCTTT
TRBJ2-7	TRBD2	many	TRBV15	CATSRASGRAEQYF	TGTGCCACCAGCAGAGCTAGCGGGAGGGCCGAGCAGTACTTC
TRBJ2-1	.	.	TRBV11-2	CASSGLARVSYNEQFF	TGTGCCAGCAGCGGGCTAGCGAGGGTCTCCTACAATGAGCAGTTCTTC
TRBJ2-2	.	many	TRBV28	CASSSPRGAGTGELFF	TGTGCCAGCAGTTCCCCCCGAGGGGCCGGCACCGGGGAGCTGTTTTTT
TRBJ1-1	TRBD1	many	TRBV20-1	CSAREGGPPEAFF	TGCAGTGCTAGAGAAGGGGGCCCGCCTGAAGCTTTCTTT
TRBJ2-3	.	many	TRBV7-6	CASRQSWAEGHTQYF	TGTGCCAGCCGCCAGTCGTGGGCAGAGGGACATACGCAGTATTTT
TRBJ1-6	.	many	TRBV12-3/TRBV12-4	CASSSEQYSPLHF	TGTGCCAGCAGTTCCGAACAGTACTCACCCCTCCACTTT
TRBJ2-1	TRBD1	many	TRBV29-1	CSDQGQIEFF	TGCAGCGATCAGGGACAGATTGAATTCTTC
TRBJ2-1	.	many	TRBV12-3/TRBV12-4	CASSLGGSNEQFF	TGTGCCAGCAGCTTAGGCGGCAGCAATGAGCAGTTCTTC
TRBJ2-5	TRBD1	many	TRBV10-3	CAIGSGTEATQYF	TGTGCCATCGGCTCCGGGACAGAGGCGACCCAGTACTTC
TRBJ2-3	TRBD1	many	TRBV29-1	CSVFLQGAADTQYF	TGCAGCGTCTTTCTCCAGGGGGCCGCAGATACGCAGTATTTT
TRBJ2-1	TRBD2	many	TRBV15	CATSPNVQTSVGEQFF	TGTGCCACCAGCCCTAACGTCCAGACTAGCGTCGGGGAGCAGTTCTTC
TRBJ2-5	.	few	TRBV28	CATGRETQYF	TGTGCTACTGGCCGGGAGACCCAGTACTTC
TRBJ1-2	.	many	TRBV27	CASSFKGVGYTF	TGTGCCAGCAGTTTTAAGGGGGTTGGCTACACCTTC
TRBJ2-6	.	many	TRBV29-1	CSVKEGETGANVLTF	TGCAGCGTTAAAGAGGGGGAAACTGGGGCCAACGTCCTGACTTTC
TRBJ2-1	TRBD2	many	TRBV29-1	CSVVGGGSYNEQFF	TGCAGCGTTGTTGGGGGGGGCTCCTACAATGAGCAGTTCTTC
TRBJ2-7	.	many	TRBV7-6	CASSPRRASSPYEQYF	TGTGCCAGCAGCCCCCGCCGGGCTAGTTCTCCATACGAGCAGTACTTC